The 14 T cell receptor beta chains listed next were all sequenced from one sample in a study of regulatory T cells in long-lasting Graves disease (dated by TCRdb to the early 2020s). The library came from multiplex PCR. The run used an Illumina HiSeq 4000. TCR beta libraries were built with iRepertoire HTBI primers and Arm-PCR amplification of CDR3 regions. TCRdb reworked the public reads: Q25 trimming with fastp, MiXCR clone assembly, productive beta chains retained. Each CDR3 protein gets just one entry, which takes the most common genes and DNA from the rows behind it. The sample profile shows 410,000 or so distinct CDR3 sequences; 15% of them were found once. Clones ranked in the top ten supply about a sixth of the sample. The time point tag for this specimen amounts to: newly diagnosed GD, antithyroid drugs for less than 3 months. For both TCR sequencing and RNA sequencing, RNA was extracted from PBMCs in TRIzol.

The sample also formed part of further work on T cells in Graves' hyperthyroidism and ophthalmopathy.

The sequenced sample was peripheral blood mononuclear cells (PBMCs), obtained at new diagnosis, from a patient treated with antithyroid drugs. The receptors were gathered from a woman in her 30s with Graves disease. Donor details come from another sample of the same person, matched by shared clones.

This clonotype was seen only a few times. J is TRBJ1-2 and V is TRBV7-9; a possible D gene is TRBD1 (6 bases). Trimming stripped 2 bases from V and 4 bases from J, with 20 bases between. Per the germline V gene, CDR1 is SEHNR and CDR2 is FQNEAQ (reference sequence). The CDR3 spans 17 residues. The CDR3 region is CASSLSSAQGMVYGYTF. As DNA, the CDR3 is TGTGCCAGCAGCTTATCGAGTGCCCAGGGGATGGTCTATGGCTACACCTTC. The entire variable domain, with the rest obtained from reference TRBV7-9 and TRBJ1-2, is as follows: DTGVSQNPRHKITKRGQNVTFRCDPISEHNRLYWYRQTLGQGPEFLTYFQNEAQLEKSRLLSDRFSAERPKGSFSTLEIQRTEQGDSAMYLCASSLSSAQGMVYGYTFGSGTRLTVV.

This chain links TRBV7-2 with TRBJ2-2, with D unclear. Germline CDR1 reads SGHTA; CDR2 reads FQGNSA. V was clipped by 2 bases and J by 3 bases, with 10 bases between them. This CDR3 has 15 residues. CDR3 DNA: TGTGCCAGCAGCTTACCTGCGAAGTACACCGGGGAGCTGTTTTTT. Translation: CASSLPAKYTGELFF.

This clonotype has ten or more counts. The J gene is TRBJ2-1, the V gene TRBV12-3 or TRBV12-4, with TRBD2 matching 11 bases. The CDR3 runs to 16 residues. V lost 3 bases, J lost 6 bases, and 7 bases stayed unmatched. The CDR3 region has the DNA TGTGCCAGCAGTTTGATAGCGGGAGGGCCCGGCAATGAGCAGTTCTTC. This codes for CASSLIAGGPGNEQFF.

Ten or more counts support this clonotype. This chain joins TRBV4-1 and TRBJ2-3; 11 positions agree with TRBD1. The length of the CDR3 is 16 residues. Germline CDR1 reads MGHRA; CDR2 reads YSYEKL. The V segment lost 0 bases and the J segment 4 bases; nucleotides outside the gene matches: 3. CDR3 region: CASSQDGGQGADTQYF. The CDR3 nucleotides are TGCGCCAGCAGCCAAGATGGGGGACAGGGGGCAGATACGCAGTATTTT.

The table lists this clonotype with a few counts. The J gene is TRBJ1-3, the V gene TRBV19, with D uncertain. The germline CDR1 and CDR2 sequences are LNHDA and SQIVND (reference sequence). V was shortened by 6 bases and J by 0 bases, with 9 bases between the two germline ends. The CDR3 is 14 residues long. In DNA, the CDR3 is TGTGCCAGTAGGGCGGTAAACTCTGGAAACACCATATATTTT. This encodes CASRAVNSGNTIYF.

The chain uses TRBV27 and TRBJ1-1; 7 bases map to TRBD1. CDR1 is MNHEY and CDR2 is SMNVEV in the germline V gene (reference sequence). V lost 2 bases and J lost 4; bases outside the gene matches: 7. The CDR3 runs 15 residues. CDR3 amino acids: CASSLTPTGSTEAFF. The CDR3 DNA is TGTGCCAGCAGTTTAACCCCGACAGGGAGCACTGAAGCTTTCTTT.

In its sample, this clonotype was seen many times. This chain links TRBV29-1 with TRBJ1-2; D is unclear. Trimming cost V 2 bases and J 8 bases, with 12 bases left between them. The CDR3 sequence is 12 residues long. CDR1 is SQVTM, CDR2 ANQGSEA, per germline. CDR3 loop: CSVEIGVWGYTF. CDR3 nucleotides: TGCAGCGTTGAAATCGGGGTTTGGGGCTACACCTTC.

Ten or more counts support this clonotype. This chain uses TRBV20-1 with TRBJ2-2; D perhaps matches TRBD1 (6 bases). V was cut by 6 bases and J by 4 bases, with 21 bases left in between. Germline CDR1 reads DFQATT; CDR2 reads SNEGSKA (reference sequence). The CDR3 is made up of 16 amino acids. The CDR3 region has the DNA TGCAGTGCCGCCGGGCCGACAGGAAGAGGCACCGGGGAGCTGTTTTTT. It translates to CSAAGPTGRGTGELFF.

This clonotype was counted many times. The chain recombines TRBV7-8 with TRBJ2-5, with TRBD2 identical over 12 bases. Germline values: CDR1 SGHVS, CDR2 FQNEAQ. The CDR3 length is 16 residues. Unmatched junction bases numbered 4, after V lost 4 bases and J lost 1 base. The CDR3 DNA follows: TGTGCCAGCAGCTACGGACTAGCGGGAACCCAAGAGACCCAGTACTTC. Translating it yields CASSYGLAGTQETQYF. Filled out from reference TRBV7-8 and TRBJ2-5, the complete variable domain reads GAGVSQSPRYKVAKRGQDVALRCDPISGHVSLFWYQQALGQGPEFLTYFQNEAQLDKSGLPSDRFFAERPEGSVSTLKIQRTQQEDSAVYLCASSYGLAGTQETQYFGPGTRLLVL.

This clonotype was detected only a few times. This rearrangement joins TRBV12-3 or TRBV12-4 to TRBJ1-1; D is unclear. This CDR3 region has 14 residues. Trimming removed 3 bases from V and 1 base from J, with 9 bases in between. The CDR3 loop reads CASSFGRANTEAFF. The CDR3 coding sequence is TGTGCCAGCAGTTTTGGGCGAGCGAACACTGAAGCTTTCTTT.

The table lists this clonotype with many counts. The chain uses TRBV12-3 or TRBV12-4 and TRBJ2-7; D assignment may be TRBD1 or TRBD2 (6 bases each). The V end was cut by 6 bases, the J end by 11 bases, with 14 bases between. The CDR3 totals 11 residues. CDR3 amino acids: CASRSTGGEYF. The CDR3 region has the DNA TGTGCCAGCAGGTCGACAGGCGGGGAGTACTTC.

At least ten counts were recorded for this clonotype. The chain joins TRBV29-1 to TRBJ1-2; TRBD1 matches at 9 bases. CDR1 and CDR2 from the germline V gene are SQVTM and ANQGSEA. V was clipped by 6 bases and J by 0 bases; unmatched bases: 2. This CDR3 comprises 13 residues. For the CDR3, the DNA is TGCAGCGTACGACAGGGGGCTAACTATGGCTACACCTTC. Translating gives CSVRQGANYGYTF.

This clonotype was observed many times. The chain couples TRBV10-1 to TRBJ2-3; 8 nucleotides line up with TRBD2. Trimming at V came to 6 bases and at J to 6 bases, leaving 8 bases not matched to a gene. Germline assignment: CDR1 WNHNN and CDR2 SYGVQD (reference sequence). CDR3 length: 14 amino acids. CDR3 sequence reads: CASSQSGSGDTQYF. The DNA of the CDR3 is TGCGCCAGCAGCCAAAGCGGGAGTGGGGATACGCAGTATTTT.

This clonotype has at least ten counts. The chain carries TRBV3-1 and TRBJ2-5; weak D call: TRBD1 (6 bases). Trimming pared 4 bases from V and 3 bases from J, leaving 15 bases between. The CDR3 length is 15 residues. The germline V gene encodes CDR1 LGHDT and CDR2 YNNKEL (reference sequence). CDR3 sequence reads: CASSLTGLGKETQYF. The CDR3 DNA sequence: TGTGCCAGCAGCCTCACAGGGTTGGGGAAAGAGACCCAGTACTTC.